This T cell receptor beta chain was sequenced for a study of T cell repertoires in cytomegalovirus infection. The study, taken as a whole, reports: The ex vivo response was dominated by HLA-C-restricted CMV-specific TCR beta clonotypes.

MiXCR was run by TCRdb on the reads, yielding one entry per CDR3 protein. The sample contains approximately 200,000 distinct CDR3 sequences, about 20% of which appear only once. This clonotype has more than one count but fewer than ten. The antigen is undetermined. V dropped 3 bases and J dropped 8 bases, with 7 bases sitting between them. CDR1 is GTSNPN and CDR2 is SVGIG in the germline V gene (reference sequence). The CDR3 loop spans 11 amino acids. The sequencing input was CD8+ T cells from PBMCs. This chain joins TRBV30 and TRBJ1-4; D is perhaps TRBD1 (5 bases). This sequence was found in a human donor in good health (CMV status not recorded). Some clones in this sample may be carry-over from other donors' samples. CDR3 in DNA: TGTGCCTGGAGCGGACAAGAAAAACTGTTTTTT. Translation gives CAWSGQEKLFF.